This TCR beta chain came from a study of Ad26.COV2.S vaccination and SARS-CoV-2 variants. On the study more broadly: The study gave Ad26.COV2.S intramuscularly, once or twice 56 days apart.

The CDR3 totals 15 residues. The germline V gene encodes CDR1 SGHRS and CDR2 YFSETQ. V was clipped by 0 bases and J by 5 bases, with 13 bases between them. Treatment indicated: about 20 received Ad26.COV2.S at low or high dose, single or two shots; a few received placebo; per-sample allocation not given. Sampling was done on day 63 after the first vaccine or placebo injection. Sequenced by immunoSEQ multiplex PCR; TCRdb stores in-frame clones only, minus some. The repertoire holds about 480,000 clones, around 90% seen once, with 9.5% to 15% in the top ten. This receptor was obtained from a person between 18 and 65 years old who received the Ad26.COV2.S COVID-19 vaccine or a placebo. The sequencing here drew on peripheral blood, taken in a trial of Ad26.COV2.S vaccine versus placebo. The genes are TRBV5-1 and TRBJ2-3; a possible D gene is TRBD2 (6 bases). DNA for the CDR3: TGCGCCAGCAGCTTGGCCGGGGGAGCTGGAGATACGCAGTATTTT. Translated: CASSLAGGAGDTQYF. Drawing the rest from reference TRBV5-1 and TRBJ2-3, the complete variable domain is KAGVTQTPRYLIKTRGQQVTLSCSPISGHRSVSWYQQTPGQGLQFLFEYFSETQRNKGNFPGRFSGRQFSNSRSEMNVSTLELGDSALYLCASSLAGGAGDTQYFGPGTRLTVL.